The sequence of this T cell receptor (beta chain) was determined in a study of CD8 T cells in Susac syndrome. The ends lost 5 bases at V and 0 bases at J; junction bases unmatched: 12. The germline V gene encodes CDR1 GTSNPN and CDR2 SVGIG (reference sequence). CDR3 length equals 17 residues. RNA amounts of roughly 0.45 to 1 ug underwent reverse transcription with random hexamers. One entry per CDR3 protein, called by TCRdb with MiXCR from the immunoSEQ multiplex PCR reads. There are about 210,000 distinct CDR3 sequences in the sample; around 96% occur only once, and 0.095% lies in the top ten. This sequence originates from a human donor with multiple sclerosis. This chain connects TRBV30 to TRBJ2-7; 11 bases agree with TRBD1. The specimen was CD4+ T cells from PBMCs. The CDR3 DNA reads as TGTGCCTGGGGTTTTCCGGGACAGGGGGTAGACTCCTACGAGCAGTACTTC. Protein: CAWGFPGQGVDSYEQYF.